A selection of T cell receptor beta chains follows, all from one sample in a study of control samples from healthy donors and cancer patients. Some clones are missing from TCRdb's copy, which holds only in-frame ones; the method was immunoSEQ multiplex PCR. The sample contains roughly 14,000 clones, roughly 80% of which appear only once. The sequencing sample was made of formalin-fixed, paraffin-embedded tissue. These receptors were taken from a female donor with lung cancer. Both conserved end residues are part of each CDR3. D genes are given only for firm matches. Size values are once, few and many counts, or a class for expanded clones, and some rows have none.

j_gene	abundance	v_gene	d_gene	CDR3aa	CDR3nt
TRBJ2-1	-	TRBV4-1	-	CASSQDWAGRGGDEQFF	TGCGCCAGCAGCCAAGATTGGGCGGGCAGGGGGGGGGATGAGCAGTTCTTC
TRBJ1-3	once	TRBV18	-	CASSPGVFGNTIYF	TGTGCCAGCTCACCCGGGGTCTTTGGAAACACCATATATTTT
TRBJ2-5	-	TRBV19	-	CANSIAGVGTQYF	TGTGCCAATAGTATAGCCGGGGTTGGGACCCAGTACTTC
TRBJ2-1	-	TRBV7-8	-	CASSLLRGSVSYNEQFF	TGTGCCAGCAGCTTATTAAGAGGGAGCGTCTCATACAATGAGCAGTTCTTC
TRBJ2-7	-	TRBV2	-	CASTVADSYEQYF	TGTGCCAGCACGGTAGCGGACTCCTACGAGCAGTACTTC
TRBJ2-5	-	TRBV30	TRBD2	CAWSGLAGETQYF	TGTGCCTGGAGTGGACTAGCTGGTGAGACCCAGTACTTC
TRBJ2-2	-	TRBV5-1	-	CASSPLWEYGELFF	TGCGCCAGCAGCCCATTGTGGGAATACGGGGAGCTGTTTTTT
TRBJ1-2	-	TRBV9	-	CASSPPGGFRYGYTF	TGTGCCAGCAGCCCGCCGGGGGGCTTTCGTTATGGCTACACCTTC
TRBJ1-1	-	TRBV6-5	-	CASSVTIDMNTEAFF	TGTGCCAGCAGCGTGACCATCGACATGAACACTGAAGCTTTCTTT
TRBJ1-2	few	TRBV7-6	-	CASSLESGGGYGYTF	TGTGCCAGCAGCTTAGAGTCTGGGGGAGGCTATGGCTACACCTTC
TRBJ2-1	-	TRBV3-1/TRBV3-2	-	CASSQDQVAGLSYNEQFF	TGTGCCAGCAGCCAGGATCAAGTGGCGGGACTCTCCTACAATGAGCAGTTCTTC
TRBJ1-1	-	TRBV10-2	-	CASSGGRNTEAFF	TGCGCCAGCAGCGGCGGTAGGAACACTGAAGCTTTCTTT
TRBJ1-1	-	TRBV5-1	-	CASTGDFRTEAFF	TGCGCCAGCACCGGGGACTTTAGGACTGAAGCTTTCTTT
TRBJ2-5	once	TRBV7-6	-	CASSPSRGETQYF	TGTGCCAGCAGCCCTAGCAGAGGGGAGACCCAGTACTTC
TRBJ2-3	-	TRBV6-5	-	CASKKGSTDTQYF	TGTGCCAGCAAGAAAGGGTCCACAGATACGCAGTATTTT
TRBJ1-1	medium-sized	TRBV7-9	TRBD1	CASSPTGMVNTEAFF	TGTGCCAGCAGCCCGACAGGGATGGTGAACACTGAAGCTTTCTTT
TRBJ2-5	-	TRBV6-5	-	CASRDKNQETQYF	TGTGCCAGCAGGGACAAAAACCAAGAGACCCAGTACTTC
TRBJ2-7	-	TRBV2	TRBD1	CASGRDRGAYEQYF	TGTGCCAGCGGCAGGGACAGGGGTGCCTACGAGCAGTACTTC
TRBJ1-2	-	TRBV4-2	TRBD1	CASSQDRTGIYGYTF	TGTGCCAGCAGCCAAGATCGGACAGGGATCTATGGCTACACCTTC